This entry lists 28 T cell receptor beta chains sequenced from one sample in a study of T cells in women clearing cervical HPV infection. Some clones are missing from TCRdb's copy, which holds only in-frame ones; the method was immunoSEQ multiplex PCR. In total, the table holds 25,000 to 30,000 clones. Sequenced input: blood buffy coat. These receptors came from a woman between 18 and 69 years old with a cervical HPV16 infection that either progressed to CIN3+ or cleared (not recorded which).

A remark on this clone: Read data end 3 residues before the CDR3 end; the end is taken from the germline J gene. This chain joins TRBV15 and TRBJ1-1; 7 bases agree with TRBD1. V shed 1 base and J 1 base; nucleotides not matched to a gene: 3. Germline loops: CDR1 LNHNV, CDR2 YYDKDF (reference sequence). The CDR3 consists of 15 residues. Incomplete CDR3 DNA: TGTGCCACCAGCAGAGCGGACAGGACGAACACTGAA. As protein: CATSRADRTNTE. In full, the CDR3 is CATSRADRTNTEAFF.

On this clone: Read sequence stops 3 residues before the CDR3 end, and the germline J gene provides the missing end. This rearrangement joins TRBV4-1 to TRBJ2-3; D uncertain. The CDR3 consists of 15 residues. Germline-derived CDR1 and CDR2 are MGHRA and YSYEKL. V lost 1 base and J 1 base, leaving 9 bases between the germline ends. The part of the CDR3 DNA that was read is TGCGCCAGCAGCCAAGGACTTCCACGCACAGATACG. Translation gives CASSQGLPRTDT. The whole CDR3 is CASSQGLPRTDTQYF.

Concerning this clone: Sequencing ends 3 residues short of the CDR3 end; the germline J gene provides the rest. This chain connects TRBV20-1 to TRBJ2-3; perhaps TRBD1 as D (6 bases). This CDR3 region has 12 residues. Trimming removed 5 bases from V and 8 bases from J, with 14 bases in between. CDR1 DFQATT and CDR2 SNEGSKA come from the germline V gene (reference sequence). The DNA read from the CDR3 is TGCAGTGCTCTAGTGGGGGCGGGTACG. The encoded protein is CSALVGAGT. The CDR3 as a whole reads CSALVGAGTQYF.

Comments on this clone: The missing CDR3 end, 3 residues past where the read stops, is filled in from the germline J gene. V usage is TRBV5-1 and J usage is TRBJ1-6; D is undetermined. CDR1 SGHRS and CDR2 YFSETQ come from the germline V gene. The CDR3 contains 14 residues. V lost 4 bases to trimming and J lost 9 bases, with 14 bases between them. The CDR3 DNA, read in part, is TGCGCCAGCAGCCCCGAGAGGGTCGGTTCACCC. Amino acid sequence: CASSPERVGSP. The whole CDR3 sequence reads CASSPERVGSPLHF.

The CDR3 sequence: CAISVDGVTDTQYF. The part of the CDR3 DNA that was read is TGTGCCATCAGTGTTGACGGGGTCACAGATACG. The chain has TRBV10-3 and TRBJ2-3, with D possibly being TRBD2 (5 bases). The read gets to within 3 residues of the CDR3 end, and the germline J gene fills in the rest. Germline V CDR1 and CDR2: ENHRY, SYGVKD. Trimming took 4 bases from V and 2 from J, leaving 10 bases between them. The CDR3 spans 14 residues.

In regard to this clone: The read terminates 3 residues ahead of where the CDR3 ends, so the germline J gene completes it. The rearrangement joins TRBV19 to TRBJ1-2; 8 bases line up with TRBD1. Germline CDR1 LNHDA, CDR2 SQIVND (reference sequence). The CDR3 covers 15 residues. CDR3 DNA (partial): TGTGCCAGTAGTATTCCCGACAGGGGCTACAATGAC. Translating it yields CASSIPDRGYND. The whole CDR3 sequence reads CASSIPDRGYNDYTF. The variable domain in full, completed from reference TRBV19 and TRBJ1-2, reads DGGITQSPKYLFRKEGQNVTLSCEQNLNHDAMYWYRQDPGQGLRLIYYSQIVNDFQKGDIAEGYSVSREKKESFPLTVTSAQKNPTAFYLCASSIPDRGYNDYTFGSGTRLTVV.

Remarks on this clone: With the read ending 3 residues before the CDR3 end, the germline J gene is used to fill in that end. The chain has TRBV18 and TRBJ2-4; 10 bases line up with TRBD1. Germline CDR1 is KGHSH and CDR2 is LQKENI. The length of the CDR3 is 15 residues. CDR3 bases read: TGTGCCAGCTCACCTCGAGGACAGGGGGACTATGGT. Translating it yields CASSPRGQGDYG. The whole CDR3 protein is CASSPRGQGDYGQYF.

The sequenced CDR3 bases are TGTGCCATCAGTGAGTCGACAGGCCACGGAAACACC. It specifies CAISESTGHGNT. The entire CDR3 protein reads CAISESTGHGNTIYF. The chain joins TRBV10-3 to TRBJ1-3; the D gene is possibly TRBD1 (6 bases). The read halts 3 residues ahead of the CDR3 end, with the missing end drawn from the germline J gene. Trimming removed 0 bases from V and 4 bases from J, with 10 bases in between. Germline V CDR1 and CDR2: ENHRY, SYGVKD. The CDR3 length is 15 residues.

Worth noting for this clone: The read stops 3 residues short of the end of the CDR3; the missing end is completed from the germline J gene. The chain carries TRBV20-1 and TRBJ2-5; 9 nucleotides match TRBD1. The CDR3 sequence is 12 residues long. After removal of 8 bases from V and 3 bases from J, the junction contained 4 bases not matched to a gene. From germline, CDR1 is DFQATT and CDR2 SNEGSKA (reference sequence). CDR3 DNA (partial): TGCAGTCTAGACAGGGGGAAAGAGACC. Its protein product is CSLDRGKET. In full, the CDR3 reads CSLDRGKETQYF.

The CDR3 reads CASSGTADYGYTF. The part of the CDR3 DNA that was read is TGTGCCAGCAGCGGGACAGCGGACTATGGC. The gene calls are TRBV3-1 (or the pseudogene TRBV3-2) and TRBJ1-2, with 7 positions matching TRBD1. From the germline J gene comes the end of the CDR3, since the read stops 3 residues before it. This CDR3 is 13 amino acids long. V lost 5 bases, J lost 3 bases, and 3 bases stayed unmatched. Per germline, CDR1 LGHDT and CDR2 YNNKEL (reference sequence).

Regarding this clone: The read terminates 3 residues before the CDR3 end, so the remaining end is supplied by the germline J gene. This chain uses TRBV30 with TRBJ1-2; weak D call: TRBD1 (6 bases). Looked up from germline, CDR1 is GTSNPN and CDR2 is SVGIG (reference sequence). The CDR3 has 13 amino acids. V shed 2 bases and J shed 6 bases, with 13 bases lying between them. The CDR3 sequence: CAWSWGQQDGYTF. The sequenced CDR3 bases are TGTGCCTGGAGTTGGGGGCAGCAAGATGGC.

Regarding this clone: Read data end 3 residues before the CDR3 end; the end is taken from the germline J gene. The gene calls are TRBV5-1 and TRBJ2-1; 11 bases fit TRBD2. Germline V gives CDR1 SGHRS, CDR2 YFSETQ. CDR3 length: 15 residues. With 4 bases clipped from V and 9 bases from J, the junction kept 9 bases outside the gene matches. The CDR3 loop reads CASSQIAGGPGEQFF. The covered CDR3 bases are TGCGCCAGCAGCCAGATAGCGGGAGGGCCGGGTGAG.

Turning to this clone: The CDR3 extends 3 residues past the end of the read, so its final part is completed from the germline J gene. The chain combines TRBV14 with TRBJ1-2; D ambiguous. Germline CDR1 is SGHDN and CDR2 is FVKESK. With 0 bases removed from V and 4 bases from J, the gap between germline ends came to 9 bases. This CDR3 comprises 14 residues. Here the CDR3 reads CASSQDARIYGYTF. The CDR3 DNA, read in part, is TGTGCCAGCAGCCAAGACGCCAGAATCTATGGC.

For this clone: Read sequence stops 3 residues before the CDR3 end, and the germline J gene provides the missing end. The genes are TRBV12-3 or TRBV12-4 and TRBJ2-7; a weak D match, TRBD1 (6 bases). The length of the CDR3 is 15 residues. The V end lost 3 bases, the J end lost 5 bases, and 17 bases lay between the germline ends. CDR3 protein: CASSFGRQVGNEQYF. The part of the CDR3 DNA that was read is TGTGCCAGCAGTTTTGGACGACAGGTTGGCAACGAG.

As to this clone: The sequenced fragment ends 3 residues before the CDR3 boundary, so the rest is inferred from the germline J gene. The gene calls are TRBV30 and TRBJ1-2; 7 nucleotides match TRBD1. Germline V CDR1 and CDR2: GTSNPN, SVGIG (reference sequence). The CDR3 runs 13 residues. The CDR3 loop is CAWSPLRQGGYTF. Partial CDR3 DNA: TGTGCCTGGAGTCCGCTCCGACAGGGAGGC.

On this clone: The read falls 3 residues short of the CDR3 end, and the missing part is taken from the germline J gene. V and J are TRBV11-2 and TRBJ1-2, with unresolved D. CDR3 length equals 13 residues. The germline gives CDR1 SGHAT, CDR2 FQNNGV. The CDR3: CASSLDRARGYTF. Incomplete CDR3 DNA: TGTGCCAGCAGCTTAGATCGCGCGCGGGGC.

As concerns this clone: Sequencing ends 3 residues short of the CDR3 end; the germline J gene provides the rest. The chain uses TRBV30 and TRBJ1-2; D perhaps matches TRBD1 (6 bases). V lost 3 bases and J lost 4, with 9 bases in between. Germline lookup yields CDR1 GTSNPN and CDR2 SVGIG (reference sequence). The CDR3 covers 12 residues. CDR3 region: CAWRDSFYGYTF. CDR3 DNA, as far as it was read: TGTGCCTGGAGGGACAGCTTCTATGGC.

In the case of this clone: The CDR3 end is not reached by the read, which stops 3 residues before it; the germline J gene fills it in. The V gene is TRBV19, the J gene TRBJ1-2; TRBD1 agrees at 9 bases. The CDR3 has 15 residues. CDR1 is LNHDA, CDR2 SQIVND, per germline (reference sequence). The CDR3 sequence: CASSVTGTGTYDYTF. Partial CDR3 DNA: TGTGCCAGTAGTGTAACCGGGACAGGGACGTACGAC.

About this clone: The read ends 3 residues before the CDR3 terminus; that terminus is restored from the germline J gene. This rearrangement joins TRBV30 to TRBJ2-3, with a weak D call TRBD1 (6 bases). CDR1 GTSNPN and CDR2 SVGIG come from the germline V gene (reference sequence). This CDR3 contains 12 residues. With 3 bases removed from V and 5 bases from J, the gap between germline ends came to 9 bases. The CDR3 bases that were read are TGTGCCTGGAGAGGGACAAGAGATACG. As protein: CAWRGTRDT. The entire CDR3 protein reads CAWRGTRDTQYF.

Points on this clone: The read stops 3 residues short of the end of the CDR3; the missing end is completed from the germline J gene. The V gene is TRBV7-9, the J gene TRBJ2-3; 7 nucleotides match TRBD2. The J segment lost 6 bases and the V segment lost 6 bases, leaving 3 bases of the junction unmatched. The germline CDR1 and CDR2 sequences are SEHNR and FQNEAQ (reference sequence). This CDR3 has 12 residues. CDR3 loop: CASRGEGDTQYF. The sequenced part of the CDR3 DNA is TGTGCCAGCAGAGGGGAGGGGGATACG.

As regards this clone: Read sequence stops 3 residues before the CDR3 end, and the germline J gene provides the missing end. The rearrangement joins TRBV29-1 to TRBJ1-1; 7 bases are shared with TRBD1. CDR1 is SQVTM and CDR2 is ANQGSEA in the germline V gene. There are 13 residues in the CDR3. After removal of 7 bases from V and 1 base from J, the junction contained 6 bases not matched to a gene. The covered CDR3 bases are TGCAGCGCGACAGGGCACAAGAACACTGAA. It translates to CSATGHKNTE. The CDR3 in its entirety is CSATGHKNTEAFF.

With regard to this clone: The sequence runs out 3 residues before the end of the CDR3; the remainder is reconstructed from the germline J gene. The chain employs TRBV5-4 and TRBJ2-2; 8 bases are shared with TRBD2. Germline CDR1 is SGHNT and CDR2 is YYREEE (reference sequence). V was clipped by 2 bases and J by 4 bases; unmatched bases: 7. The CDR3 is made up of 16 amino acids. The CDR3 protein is CASSFLNGGVTGELFF. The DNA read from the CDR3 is TGTGCCAGCAGCTTCCTTAACGGGGGGGTCACCGGGGAG.

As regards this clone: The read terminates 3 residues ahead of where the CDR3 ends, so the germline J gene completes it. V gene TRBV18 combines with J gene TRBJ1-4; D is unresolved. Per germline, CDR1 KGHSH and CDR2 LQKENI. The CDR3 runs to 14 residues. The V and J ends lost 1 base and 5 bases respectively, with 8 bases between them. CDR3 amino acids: CASSPRGSNEKLFF. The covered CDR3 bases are TGTGCCAGCTCACCACGAGGGTCCAATGAAAAA.

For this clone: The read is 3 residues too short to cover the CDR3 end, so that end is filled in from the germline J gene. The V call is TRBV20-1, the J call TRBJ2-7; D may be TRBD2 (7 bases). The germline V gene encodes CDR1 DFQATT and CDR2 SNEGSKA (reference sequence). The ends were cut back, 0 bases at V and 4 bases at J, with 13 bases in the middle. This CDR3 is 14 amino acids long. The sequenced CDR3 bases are TGCAGTGCTAGAGAGGGGGGGGGCCGGTACGAG. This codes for CSAREGGGRYE. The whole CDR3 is CSAREGGGRYEQYF.

The sequenced CDR3 bases are TGCGCCAGCAGCCCCCCTGGGGGGTTCTACGAG. Its protein is CASSPPGGFYE. The entire CDR3 protein is CASSPPGGFYEQYF. This chain uses TRBV4-1 with TRBJ2-7; tentatively, D is TRBD2 (6 bases). Read coverage stops 3 residues before the CDR3 terminus; the germline J gene supplies the remainder. The CDR3 length is 14 residues. Germline V gene data show CDR1 as MGHRA and CDR2 as YSYEKL. V was clipped by 4 bases and J by 3 bases, with 13 bases between them.

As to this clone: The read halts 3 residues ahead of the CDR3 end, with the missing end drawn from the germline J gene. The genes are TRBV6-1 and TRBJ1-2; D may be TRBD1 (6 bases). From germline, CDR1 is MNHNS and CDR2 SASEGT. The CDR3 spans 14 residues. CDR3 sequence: CASSEGGTSVGYTF. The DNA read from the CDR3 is TGTGCCAGCAGTGAAGGGGGGACATCGGTGGGC.

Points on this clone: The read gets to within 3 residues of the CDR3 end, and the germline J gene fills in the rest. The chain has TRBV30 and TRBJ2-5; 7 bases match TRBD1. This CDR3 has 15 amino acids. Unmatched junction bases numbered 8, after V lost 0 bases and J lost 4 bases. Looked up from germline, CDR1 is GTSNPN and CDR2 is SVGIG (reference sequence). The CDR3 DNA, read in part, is TGTGCCTGGAGTGTACCTGGACAGGCAAGAGAGACC. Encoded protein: CAWSVPGQARET. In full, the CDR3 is CAWSVPGQARETQYF.

The CDR3 reads CASSILALSGYEQFF. The part of the CDR3 DNA that was read is TGTGCCAGTAGTATACTAGCTCTGTCGGGGTATGAG. The chain joins TRBV19 to TRBJ2-1; TRBD2 is a possible D gene (5 bases). From the germline J gene comes the end of the CDR3, since the read stops 3 residues before it. With 2 bases removed from V and 8 bases from J, the gap between germline ends came to 16 bases. Germline V gene lookup returns CDR1 LNHDA and CDR2 SQIVND (reference sequence). CDR3 length: 15 residues.